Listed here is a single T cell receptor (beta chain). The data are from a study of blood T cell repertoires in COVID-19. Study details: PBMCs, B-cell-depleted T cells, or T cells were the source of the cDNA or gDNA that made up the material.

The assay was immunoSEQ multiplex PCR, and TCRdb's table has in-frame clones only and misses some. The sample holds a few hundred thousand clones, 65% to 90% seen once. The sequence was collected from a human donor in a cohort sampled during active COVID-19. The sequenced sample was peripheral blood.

The CDR3 reads CASSQLQYTYNSPLHF. CDR3 DNA: TGTGCCAGCAGCCAACTCCAGTATACCTATAATTCACCCCTCCACTTT. The rearrangement joins TRBV3-1 (or the pseudogene TRBV3-2) to TRBJ1-6; the D is unclear. Germline V gene sequence: CDR1 LGHDT, CDR2 YNNKEL (reference sequence). The CDR3 runs to 16 residues. V gave up 2 bases and J gave up 2 bases, with 10 bases separating them.